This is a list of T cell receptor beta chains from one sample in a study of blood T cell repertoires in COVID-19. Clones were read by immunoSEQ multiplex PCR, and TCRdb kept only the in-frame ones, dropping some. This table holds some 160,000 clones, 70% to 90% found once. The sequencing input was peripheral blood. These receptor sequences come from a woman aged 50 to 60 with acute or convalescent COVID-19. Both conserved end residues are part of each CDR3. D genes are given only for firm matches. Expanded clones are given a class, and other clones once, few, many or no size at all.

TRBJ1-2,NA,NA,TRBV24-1,CATSGHQNYGYTF,TGTGCCACCAGTGGGCATCAGAACTATGGCTACACCTTC
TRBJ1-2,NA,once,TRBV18,CASSGAGDYGYTF,TGTGCCAGCTCAGGGGCAGGGGACTATGGCTACACCTTC
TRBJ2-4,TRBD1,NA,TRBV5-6,CASGQGAVNIQYF,TGTGCCAGCGGACAGGGGGCGGTCAACATTCAGTACTTC
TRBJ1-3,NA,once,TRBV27,CASSGTNSGNTIYF,TGTGCCAGCTCCGGGACAAACTCTGGAAACACCATATATTTT
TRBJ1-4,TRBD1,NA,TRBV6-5,CASSLGQGNEKLFF,TGTGCCAGCAGCCTGGGACAGGGGAATGAAAAACTGTTTTTT
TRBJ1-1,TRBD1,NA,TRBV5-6,CASSWETGWNTEAFF,TGTGCCAGCAGCTGGGAGACAGGGTGGAACACTGAAGCTTTCTTT
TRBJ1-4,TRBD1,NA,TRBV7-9,CASSIRGQGEKLFF,TGTGCCAGCAGCATCAGGGGGCAAGGTGAAAAACTGTTTTTT
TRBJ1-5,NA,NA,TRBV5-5,CASSFGSGNQPQHF,TGTGCCAGCAGCTTCGGCTCAGGGAATCAGCCCCAGCATTTT
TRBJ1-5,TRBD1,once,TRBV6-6,CASSRNPLTGVGQPQHF,TGTGCCAGCAGCCGAAATCCCCTTACAGGGGTTGGCCAGCCCCAGCATTTT
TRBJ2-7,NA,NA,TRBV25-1,CASSDGRSKQYF,TGTGCCAGCAGTGACGGTCGCTCGAAGCAGTACTTC
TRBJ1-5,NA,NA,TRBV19,CASHTGRGDQPQHF,TGTGCCAGTCACACAGGGAGAGGGGATCAGCCCCAGCATTTT
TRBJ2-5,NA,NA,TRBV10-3,CAISESKVGETQYF,TGTGCCATCAGTGAGTCGAAAGTCGGGGAGACCCAGTACTTC
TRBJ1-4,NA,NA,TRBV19,CASSIEGRGSPTNEKLFF,TGTGCCAGTAGTATAGAGGGCAGGGGAAGCCCAACTAATGAAAAACTGTTTTTT
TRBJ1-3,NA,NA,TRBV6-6,CASTRADGTGGNTIYF,TGTGCCAGCACCCGAGCAGACGGTACGGGTGGAAACACCATATATTTT
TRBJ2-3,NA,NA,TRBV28,CASSLARDTQYF,TGTGCCAGCAGTTTGGCCCGAGATACGCAGTATTTT
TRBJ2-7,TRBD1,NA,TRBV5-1,CASSPDRGSYEQYF,TGCGCCAGCAGCCCAGACAGGGGGTCCTACGAGCAGTACTTC
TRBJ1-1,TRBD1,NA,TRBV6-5,CASSYGTVNTEAFF,TGTGCCAGCAGTTACGGGACAGTGAACACTGAAGCTTTCTTT
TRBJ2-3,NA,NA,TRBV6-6,CASSLSGITDTQYF,TGTGCCAGCAGTTTATCGGGGATTACAGATACGCAGTATTTT
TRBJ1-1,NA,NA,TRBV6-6,CASSTGGSIGEAFF,TGTGCCAGCAGCACGGGGGGGAGCATTGGTGAAGCTTTCTTT
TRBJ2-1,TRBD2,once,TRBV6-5,CASSYGGGAGEQFF,TGTGCCAGCAGTTACGGCGGGGGGGCGGGGGAGCAGTTCTTC
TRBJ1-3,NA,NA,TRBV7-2,CASSVRGGNTIYF,TGTGCCAGCAGCGTCAGGGGTGGAAACACCATATATTTT
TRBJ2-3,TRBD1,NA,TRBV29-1,CSVGGTGGTDTQYF,TGCAGCGTTGGTGGGACAGGGGGTACAGATACGCAGTATTTT
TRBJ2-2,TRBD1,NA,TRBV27,CASRQRDRGTGELFF,TGTGCCAGCAGGCAACGGGACAGGGGCACCGGGGAGCTGTTTTTT